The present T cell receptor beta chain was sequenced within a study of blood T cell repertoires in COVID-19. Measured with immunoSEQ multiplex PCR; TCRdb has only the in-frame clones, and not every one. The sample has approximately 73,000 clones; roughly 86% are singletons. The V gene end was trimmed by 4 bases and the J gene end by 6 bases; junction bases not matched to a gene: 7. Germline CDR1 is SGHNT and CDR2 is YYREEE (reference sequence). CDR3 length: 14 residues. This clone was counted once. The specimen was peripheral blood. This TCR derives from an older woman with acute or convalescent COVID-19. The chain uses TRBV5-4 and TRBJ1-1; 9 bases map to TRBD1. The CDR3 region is CASSHKQGAAEAFF. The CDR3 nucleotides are TGTGCCAGCAGCCATAAACAGGGGGCTGCTGAAGCTTTCTTT.